Sequencing of this T cell receptor (beta chain) was carried out in a study of blood T cell repertoires in COVID-19. The wider study: T cells, B-cell-depleted T cells, or PBMCs supplied cDNA or gDNA.

With 0 bases removed from V and 7 bases from J, the gap between germline ends came to 7 bases. CDR3 length: 12 amino acids. Germline V gene data show CDR1 as SGHNT and CDR2 as YYREEE (reference sequence). Here immunoSEQ multiplex PCR was the method, and the copy in TCRdb shows in-frame clones only, minus some. The sample holds just over 300,000 clones, approximately 89% seen once. Sequenced input: peripheral blood. This clonotype was sampled from a woman in her 30s with COVID-19, enrolled during active disease. This chain links TRBV5-4 with TRBJ1-1; the D is unclear. DNA of the CDR3: TGTGCCAGCAGCTTGGGGCAGATTGAAGCTTTCTTT. Protein: CASSLGQIEAFF.